This is a list of T cell receptor beta chains from one sample in a study of T cell responses to AZD1222 COVID-19 vaccine. TCRdb keeps only in-frame clones here, not all; method: immunoSEQ multiplex PCR. The sample lists about 220,000 clones, approximately 94% occurring once. Here the sequenced sample was peripheral blood, taken on day 0 of MenACWY control vaccination. The source is an adult in good health. CDR3s include the opening cysteine and the closing phenylalanine or tryptophan. The order of the fields is clone size, CDR3 length, V gene, D gene, J gene, CDR3 DNA, CDR3 protein. A D gene is named only where the DNA matches it firmly. Size is stated for part of the rows, as once, few or many counts, or as a class when the clone is expanded.

>NA|15|TRBV5-4|NA|TRBJ2-7
TGTGCCAGCAGCTTGCAAGGGGCCGGAGTGAACGAGCAGTACTTC
CASSLQGAGVNEQYF
>NA|16|TRBV3-1/TRBV3-2|NA|TRBJ1-4
TGTGCCAGCAGCCCGACCGGGGGGCGCGGTAATGAAAAACTGTTTTTT
CASSPTGGRGNEKLFF
>once|14|TRBV19|TRBD1|TRBJ2-7
TGTGCCAGTAGTTTTACCGGGACAGGTTACGAGCAGTACTTC
CASSFTGTGYEQYF
>NA|17|TRBV4-2|NA|TRBJ1-1
TGTGCCAGCAGCCAAGATAGTGGTGCCAGGACAAACACTGAAGCTTTCTTT
CASSQDSGARTNTEAFF
>NA|15|TRBV5-5|TRBD1|TRBJ1-2
TGTGCCAGCAGCTGGGGGACAGGGGGCGCGGAAGGCTACACCTTC
CASSWGTGGAEGYTF
>NA|15|TRBV18|NA|TRBJ2-7
TGTGCCAGCTCACCAGACAGGCTCAGCTCCTACGAGCAGTACTTC
CASSPDRLSSYEQYF
>NA|16|TRBV7-9|NA|TRBJ1-3
TGTGCCAGCAGCCCCGGGGAAGGCGTTGCTGGAAACACCATATATTTT
CASSPGEGVAGNTIYF
>NA|19|TRBV6-2/TRBV6-3|NA|TRBJ1-1
TGTGCCAGCAGTTACCCCTTTGGGGCCAGGGCAATCACGGACACTGAAGCTTTCTTT
CASSYPFGARAITDTEAFF
>NA|13|TRBV27|NA|TRBJ1-2
TGTGCCAGCAGTTTTGGACAGCGGTATGGCTACACCTTC
CASSFGQRYGYTF
>NA|17|TRBV5-8|TRBD2|TRBJ2-3
TGTGCCAGCCCCCGCGTGATCGGACTAGCGGGCACAGATACGCAGTATTTT
CASPRVIGLAGTDTQYF
>once|12|TRBV9|NA|TRBJ2-1
TGTGCCAGCAGCGTAGGGGAAACACAGCAGTTCTTC
CASSVGETQQFF
>NA|13|TRBV30|TRBD1|TRBJ1-5
TGTGCCTGGAGTAGGGACAGGGGTCAGCCCCAGCATTTT
CAWSRDRGQPQHF
>NA|15|TRBV7-2|TRBD2|TRBJ2-3
TGTGCCAGCAGCTTTAGCGGGGACCACACAGATACGCAGTATTTT
CASSFSGDHTDTQYF
>once|12|TRBV30|NA|TRBJ1-2
TGTGCCTGGAGTCCATCCGCAGGGGACTACACCTTC
CAWSPSAGDYTF
>NA|13|TRBV2|NA|TRBJ1-4
TGTGCCAGCAGTGAACAGGTTAATGAAAAACTGTTTTTT
CASSEQVNEKLFF
>few|14|TRBV11-2|TRBD2|TRBJ2-2
TGTGCCAGCACCCGGGGGGGGGTCACCGGGGAGCTGTTTTTT
CASTRGGVTGELFF
>NA|15|TRBV28|TRBD1|TRBJ1-3
TGTGCCAGCAGTGCAGGGGGCCCCTCTGGAAACACCATATATTTT
CASSAGGPSGNTIYF
>NA|19|TRBV7-8|NA|TRBJ2-7
TGTGCCAGCAGCTTAGGGCGACCGGGACAACCCGGGTCCTCCTACGAGCAGTACTTC
CASSLGRPGQPGSSYEQYF
>once|16|TRBV15|NA|TRBJ1-5
TGTGCCACCAGCAGAGATCAAGGCAGGAGGAATCAGCCCCAGCATTTT
CATSRDQGRRNQPQHF
>NA|13|TRBV5-6|NA|TRBJ2-5
TGTGCCAGCAGCTCTGAGTCGATAGAGACCCAGTACTTC
CASSSESIETQYF
>once|19|TRBV4-3|NA|TRBJ1-2
TGCGCCAGCAGCCCCGCCTTACCCCGGGACGTAACCAGAAGCTATGGCTACACCTTC
CASSPALPRDVTRSYGYTF
>NA|13|TRBV9|TRBD2|TRBJ2-7
TGTGCCAGCAGCCTAGCGGGGGGACGAGAGCAGTACTTC
CASSLAGGREQYF
>NA|13|TRBV3-1/TRBV3-2|NA|TRBJ2-3
TGTGCCAGCAGCCGACAGAGCACAGATACGCAGTATTTT
CASSRQSTDTQYF
>NA|15|TRBV3-1/TRBV3-2|NA|TRBJ1-5
TGTGCCAGCAGCCAAGATATTCAAGGATATCAGCCCCAGCATTTT
CASSQDIQGYQPQHF
>NA|14|TRBV19|NA|TRBJ1-5
TGTGCCAGTAGTAATCAGTATAGCAATCAGCCCCAGCATTTT
CASSNQYSNQPQHF
>NA|12|TRBV6-2/TRBV6-3|NA|TRBJ1-1
TGTGCCAGCAGTTACTACGGCCCTGAAGCTTTCTTT
CASSYYGPEAFF
>once|13|TRBV3-1/TRBV3-2|TRBD2|TRBJ2-7
TGTGCCAGCAGCCGCAAGCGGGGGAGCGAGCAGTACTTC
CASSRKRGSEQYF
>NA|15|TRBV6-5|NA|TRBJ2-1
TGTGCCAGCAGTTTCTCAGGAAGCTCCTACAATGAGCAGTTCTTC
CASSFSGSSYNEQFF
>NA|15|TRBV18|TRBD2|TRBJ2-7
TGTGCCAGCTCACAGGGGACTAGCGGGGGGGACGAGCAGTACTTC
CASSQGTSGGDEQYF
>NA|13|TRBV5-1|NA|TRBJ2-3
TGCGCCAGCAGCATCTCCCGGACAGATACGCAGTATTTT
CASSISRTDTQYF
>NA|15|TRBV5-1|TRBD1|TRBJ1-2
TGCGCCAGCAGCTTGGGACAGGGGGTGGCCTATGGCTACACCTTC
CASSLGQGVAYGYTF
>NA|16|TRBV7-9|NA|TRBJ2-2
TGTGCCAGCAGCGGAAGCGCAGGGTCGAACACCGGGGAGCTGTTTTTT
CASSGSAGSNTGELFF
>NA|16|TRBV30|TRBD1|TRBJ1-3
TGTGCCTGGAGTGCCTTCGACAGGGCGGCTGGAAACACCATATATTTT
CAWSAFDRAAGNTIYF
>NA|13|TRBV19|TRBD1|TRBJ2-3
TGTGCCACGGGACAGGTGATCACAGATACGCAGTATTTT
CATGQVITDTQYF
>once|17|TRBV6-2/TRBV6-3|TRBD1|TRBJ1-1
TGTGCCAGCAGTTACTCGACAGGGTTCCCCCTAAACAGTGAAGCTTTCTTT
CASSYSTGFPLNSEAFF
>NA|13|TRBV2|NA|TRBJ2-5
TGTGCCAGCAGTGGAAGAGGGGGTGAGACCCAGTACTTC
CASSGRGGETQYF
>NA|13|TRBV29-1|TRBD1|TRBJ1-2
TGCAGCGTTGTGGACAGGGGCGACTATGGCTACACCTTC
CSVVDRGDYGYTF
>NA|15|TRBV30|NA|TRBJ1-6
TGTGCCTGGAGTTCCTCCGGGACCGTGAATTCACCCCTCCACTTT
CAWSSSGTVNSPLHF
>NA|13|TRBV10-1|TRBD1|TRBJ1-6
TGCGCCAGCAGTGAGACAGGGGGTTCACCCCTCCACTTT
CASSETGGSPLHF
>NA|13|TRBV18|NA|TRBJ2-7
TGTGCCACCGCGGGAAGCAGCTCCTACGAGCAGTACTTC
CATAGSSSYEQYF
>once|17|TRBV4-2|NA|TRBJ2-3
TGTGCCAGCAGCCCCCGGGGGGCCGGAGGGAACACAGATACGCAGTATTTT
CASSPRGAGGNTDTQYF
>NA|14|TRBV7-2|NA|TRBJ2-3
TGTGCCAGCAGCCTTGACAGATACACAGATACGCAGTATTTT
CASSLDRYTDTQYF
>few|18|TRBV24-1|NA|TRBJ2-2
TGTGCCACCAGTGATTTCATGGCAGGGCTCCCCAACACCGGGGAGCTGTTTTTT
CATSDFMAGLPNTGELFF
>NA|14|TRBV7-8|TRBD1|TRBJ1-1
TGTGCCAGCAGTTACCGGGACAGGGGAATTGAAGCTTTCTTT
CASSYRDRGIEAFF
>NA|16|TRBV7-9|NA|TRBJ1-2
TGTGCCAGCAGCTTATTTTTTGGGCAGGGGAGCGTTGGCTACACCTTC
CASSLFFGQGSVGYTF
>NA|15|TRBV6-6|NA|TRBJ1-1
TGTGCCAGCAGTCAAAGTCGGGGCATCAGTACTGAAGCTTTCTTT
CASSQSRGISTEAFF
>NA|15|TRBV5-1|TRBD1|TRBJ2-7
TGCGCCAGCAGCGACGGGACAGGAGGACTCTACGAGCAGTACTTC
CASSDGTGGLYEQYF
>NA|14|TRBV24-1|NA|TRBJ2-5
TGTGCCACCAGTGGTGTGGAGGATCAAGAGACCCAGTACTTC
CATSGVEDQETQYF
>NA|13|TRBV30|TRBD2|TRBJ2-5
TGTGCCTGGAGTAGGACTAGAAGAGAGACCCAGTACTTC
CAWSRTRRETQYF
>NA|13|TRBV28|NA|TRBJ1-1
TGTGCCAGCATTATCCCGGGCCGGACTGAAGCTTTCTTT
CASIIPGRTEAFF
>NA|13|TRBV5-1|NA|TRBJ2-2
TGCGCCAGCAGCTGGGATAACACCGGGGAGCTGTTTTTT
CASSWDNTGELFF
>NA|13|TRBV30|TRBD1|TRBJ1-5
TGTGCCTGGAGTGGACAGGGACATCAGCCCCAGCATTTT
CAWSGQGHQPQHF
>NA|13|TRBV19|NA|TRBJ2-7
TGTGCCAGTAGTGTTGACGGGACCTACGAGCAGTACTTC
CASSVDGTYEQYF
>NA|18|TRBV3-1/TRBV3-2|TRBD2|TRBJ2-3
TGTGCCAGCAGCCAAGATGCAGCGGGGCACCCTAGCACAGATACGCAGTATTTT
CASSQDAAGHPSTDTQYF
>NA|15|TRBV19|NA|TRBJ1-6
TGTGCCAGTACGCCAGGTGGGCCCTATAATTCACCCCTCCACTTT
CASTPGGPYNSPLHF